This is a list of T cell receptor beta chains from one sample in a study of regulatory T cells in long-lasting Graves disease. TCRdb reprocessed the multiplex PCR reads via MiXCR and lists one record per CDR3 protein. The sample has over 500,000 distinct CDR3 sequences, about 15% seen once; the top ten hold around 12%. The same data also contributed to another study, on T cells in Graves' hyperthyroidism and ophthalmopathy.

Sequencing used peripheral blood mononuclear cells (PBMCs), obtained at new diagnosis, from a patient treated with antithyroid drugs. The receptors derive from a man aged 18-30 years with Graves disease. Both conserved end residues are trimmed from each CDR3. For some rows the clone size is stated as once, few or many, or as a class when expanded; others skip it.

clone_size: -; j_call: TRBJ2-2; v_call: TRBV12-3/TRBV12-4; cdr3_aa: ASRGGLAGPPSTGELF
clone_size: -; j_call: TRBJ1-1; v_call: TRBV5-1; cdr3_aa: ASSARQGSTEAF
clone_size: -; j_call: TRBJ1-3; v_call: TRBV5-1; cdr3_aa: ASSLAGGNGNTIY
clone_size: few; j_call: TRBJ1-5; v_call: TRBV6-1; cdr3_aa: ASSVYQGAKQPQH
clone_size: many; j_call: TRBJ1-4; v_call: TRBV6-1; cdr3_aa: ASRTPGGRSEKLF
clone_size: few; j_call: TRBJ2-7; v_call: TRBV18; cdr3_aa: ASSRTTLATYEQY
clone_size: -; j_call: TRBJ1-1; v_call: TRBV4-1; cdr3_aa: ASSPGTGASTEAF
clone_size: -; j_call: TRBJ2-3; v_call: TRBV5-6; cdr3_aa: ASSPGYGRRNTQY
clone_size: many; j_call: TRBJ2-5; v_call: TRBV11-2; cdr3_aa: ASSLGRGRRRETQY
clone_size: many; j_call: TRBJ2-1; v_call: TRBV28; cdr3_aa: ASSPPWSGRGNEQF
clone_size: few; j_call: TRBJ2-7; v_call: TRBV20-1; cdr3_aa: SADASGSLESGQY
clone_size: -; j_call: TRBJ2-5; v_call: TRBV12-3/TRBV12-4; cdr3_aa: ASSLGSGATQY
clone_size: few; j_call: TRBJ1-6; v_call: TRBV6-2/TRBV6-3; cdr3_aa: ASETDGNSPLH
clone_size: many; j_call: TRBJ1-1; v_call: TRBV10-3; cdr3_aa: AISIQGVNTEAF
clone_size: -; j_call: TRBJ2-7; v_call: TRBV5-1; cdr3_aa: ASSFGVLDEQY
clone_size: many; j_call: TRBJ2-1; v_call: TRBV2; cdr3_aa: ASCTPSGTAYNEQF
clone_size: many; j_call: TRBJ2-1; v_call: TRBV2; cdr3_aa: ASSEWGSSYNEQF
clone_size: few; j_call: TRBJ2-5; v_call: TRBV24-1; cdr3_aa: ATSSWGGLETQY
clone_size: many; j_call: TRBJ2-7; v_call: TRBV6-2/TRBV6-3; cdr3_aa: ASSEGFGSYEQY
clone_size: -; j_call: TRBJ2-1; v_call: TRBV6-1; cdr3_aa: ASSRRQSRASGQGSLQF
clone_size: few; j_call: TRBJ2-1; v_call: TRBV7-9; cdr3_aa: ASSLGLGSYNEQF
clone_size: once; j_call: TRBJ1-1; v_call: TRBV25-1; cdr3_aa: ASRTTGKNTEAF
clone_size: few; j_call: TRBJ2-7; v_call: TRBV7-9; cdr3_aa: ASSSQFYEQY
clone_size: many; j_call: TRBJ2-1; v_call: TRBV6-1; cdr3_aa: ASSEAGSAQRF
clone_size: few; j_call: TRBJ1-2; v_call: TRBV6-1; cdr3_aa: ASSELAAGSGYT
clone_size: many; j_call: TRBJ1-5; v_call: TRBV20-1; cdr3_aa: SAIRTSNQPQH
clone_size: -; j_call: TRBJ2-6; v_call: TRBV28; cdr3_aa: ASSLWYREPGANVLT
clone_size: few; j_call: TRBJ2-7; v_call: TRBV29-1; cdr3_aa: SVTGTTYEQY
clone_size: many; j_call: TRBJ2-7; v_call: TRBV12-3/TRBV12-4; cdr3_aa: ASSLDSQHSYEQY
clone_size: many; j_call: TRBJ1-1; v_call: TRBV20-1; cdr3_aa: SAQKMEGDSNTEAF
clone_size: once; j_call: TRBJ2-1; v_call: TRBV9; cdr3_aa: ASSVGHPNEQF
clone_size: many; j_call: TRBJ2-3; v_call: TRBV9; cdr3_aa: ASSVYGLDADTQY
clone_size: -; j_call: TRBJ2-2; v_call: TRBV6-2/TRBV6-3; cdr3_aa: MCLRLGSGGELF
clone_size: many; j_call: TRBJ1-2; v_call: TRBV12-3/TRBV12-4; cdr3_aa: ASSLTGGDYGYT
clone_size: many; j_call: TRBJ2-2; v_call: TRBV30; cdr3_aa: AWSHSGRNTGELF
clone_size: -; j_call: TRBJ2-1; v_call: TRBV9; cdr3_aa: ASSVGILEEQF
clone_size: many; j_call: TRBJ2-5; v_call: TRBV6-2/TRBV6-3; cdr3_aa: ASRELPPETQY
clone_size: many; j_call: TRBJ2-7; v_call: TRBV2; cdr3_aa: ASSSPGQGDRDEQY
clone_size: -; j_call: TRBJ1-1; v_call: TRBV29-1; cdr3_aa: SVAAFGTEAF
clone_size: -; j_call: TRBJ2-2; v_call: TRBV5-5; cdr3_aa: ASSPGQITGELF
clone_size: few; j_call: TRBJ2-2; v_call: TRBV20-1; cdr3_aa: SAPLQGIANTGELF
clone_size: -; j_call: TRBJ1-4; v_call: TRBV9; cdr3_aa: ASSVANGVNEKLF
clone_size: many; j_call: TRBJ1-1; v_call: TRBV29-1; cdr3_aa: SGGGWAEAF
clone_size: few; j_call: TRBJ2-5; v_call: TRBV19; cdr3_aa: ASSKSGGPAETQY
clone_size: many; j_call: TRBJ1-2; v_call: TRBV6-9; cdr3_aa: ASSYDRGDGYT
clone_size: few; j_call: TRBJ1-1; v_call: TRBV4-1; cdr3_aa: ASSQETLPEAF
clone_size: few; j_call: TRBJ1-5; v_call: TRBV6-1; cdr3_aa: ASQSEGTPNQPQH
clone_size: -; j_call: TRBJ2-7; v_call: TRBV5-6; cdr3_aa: ASSPEPTRSYEQY
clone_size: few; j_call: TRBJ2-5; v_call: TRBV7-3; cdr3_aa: ASSATGTGGGETQY
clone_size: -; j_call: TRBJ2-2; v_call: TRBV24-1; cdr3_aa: ATSAGVRERTGELF
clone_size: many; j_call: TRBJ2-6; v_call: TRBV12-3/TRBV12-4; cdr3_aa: ASRLSWTTGANVLT
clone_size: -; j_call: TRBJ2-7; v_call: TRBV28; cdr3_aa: ASRLISTSGSYEQY
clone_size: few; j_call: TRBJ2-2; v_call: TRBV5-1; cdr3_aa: ASSIHSNTGELF
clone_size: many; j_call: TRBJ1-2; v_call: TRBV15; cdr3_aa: ATSRDNIRGYGYT
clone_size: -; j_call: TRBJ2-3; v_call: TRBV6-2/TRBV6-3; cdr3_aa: ASSYRTSGRAGDTQY
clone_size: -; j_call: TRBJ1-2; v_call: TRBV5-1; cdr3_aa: ASSPMPGTNYGYT
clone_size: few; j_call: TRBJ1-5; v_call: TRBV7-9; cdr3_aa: ASSLGGTSQPQH
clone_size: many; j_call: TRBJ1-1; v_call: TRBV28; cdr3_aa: ASSFSTNTEAF
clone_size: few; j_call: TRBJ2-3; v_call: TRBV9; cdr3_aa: ASGVGPGTNTDTQY
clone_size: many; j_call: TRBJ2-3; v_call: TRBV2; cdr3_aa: ASRPHWEEGDTQY